This T cell receptor (beta chain) comes out of a study of blood T cells in healthy people across ages. A J-beta primer mix and a sample-barcoded 5' primer were used in a second PCR of roughly 7 to 12 cycles. A single record per CDR3 protein comes from TCRdb applying MiXCR to the 5' RACE reads. Of fewer than 900,000 distinct CDR3 sequences detected, around 40% appear once; the ten largest clones hold 20% to 25%. This clonotype was detected only a few times. Antigen unknown. Study-wide results and caveats: CMV status of donors was not determined, possibly confounding expanded clonotype changes.

Trimming took off 6 bases at V and 2 bases at J, with 18 bases between the two ends. In germline, CDR1 is DFQATT, CDR2 SNEGSKA (reference sequence). This CDR3 has 15 residues. The rearrangement joins TRBV20-1 to TRBJ2-3; D may be TRBD2 (6 bases). This clonotype originated in a woman aged 55-69 years in good health. Material for sequencing was blood. CDR3 nucleotide sequence: TGCAGTGCGAGAAAGATAGCGGAACTCACAGATACGCAGTATTTT. This encodes CSARKIAELTDTQYF.